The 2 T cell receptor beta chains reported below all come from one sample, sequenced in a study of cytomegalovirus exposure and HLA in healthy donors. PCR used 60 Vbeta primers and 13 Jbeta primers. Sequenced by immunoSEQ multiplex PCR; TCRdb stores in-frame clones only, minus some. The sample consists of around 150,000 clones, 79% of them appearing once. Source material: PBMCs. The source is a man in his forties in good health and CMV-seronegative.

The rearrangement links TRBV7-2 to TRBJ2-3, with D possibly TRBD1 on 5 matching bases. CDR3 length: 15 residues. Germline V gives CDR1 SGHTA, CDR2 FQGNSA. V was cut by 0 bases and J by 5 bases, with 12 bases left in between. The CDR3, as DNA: TGTGCCAGCAGCTTAGCGAAGGGGCTGAGAGATACGCAGTATTTT. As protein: CASSLAKGLRDTQYF.

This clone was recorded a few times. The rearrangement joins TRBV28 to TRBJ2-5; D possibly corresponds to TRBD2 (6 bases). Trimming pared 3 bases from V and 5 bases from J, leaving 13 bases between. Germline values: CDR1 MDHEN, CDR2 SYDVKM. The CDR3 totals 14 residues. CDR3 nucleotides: TGTGCCAGCAGTTTCGGGGGAGTCCAGGAGACCCAGTACTTC. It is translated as CASSFGGVQETQYF.